This T cell receptor (beta chain) was observed in a study of T cells after yellow fever vaccination. Study as a whole: In the case of low-cell-number fractions, SMART-Seq v4 Ultra Low Input was used for preparation.

The V end lost 2 bases, the J end lost 0 bases, and 6 bases lay between the germline ends. Germline CDR1 is DFQATT and CDR2 is SNEGSKA (reference sequence). The CDR3 is 13 amino acids. Regarding this clonotype: What it binds is unknown.

TCRdb re-called the 5' RACE reads through MiXCR, storing one row per CDR3 protein. Seen here are around 140,000 distinct CDR3 sequences, about 7.7% observed once, and the top ten hold roughly 0.77%. Findings and limits, study-wide: It was a small share of clonotypes that appeared in both CD4 and CD8 compartments.

The TCR sequence derives from a man younger than 40 who received the YFV17D yellow fever vaccine. The starting material was CD4+ T cells sorted from PBMCs, obtained 5 days after the yellow fever booster vaccination. The chain couples TRBV20-1 to TRBJ2-3; D not resolved. CDR3 region: CSARSDSTDTQYF. CDR3 DNA sequence: TGCAGTGCTAGATCCGACAGCACAGATACGCAGTATTTT.